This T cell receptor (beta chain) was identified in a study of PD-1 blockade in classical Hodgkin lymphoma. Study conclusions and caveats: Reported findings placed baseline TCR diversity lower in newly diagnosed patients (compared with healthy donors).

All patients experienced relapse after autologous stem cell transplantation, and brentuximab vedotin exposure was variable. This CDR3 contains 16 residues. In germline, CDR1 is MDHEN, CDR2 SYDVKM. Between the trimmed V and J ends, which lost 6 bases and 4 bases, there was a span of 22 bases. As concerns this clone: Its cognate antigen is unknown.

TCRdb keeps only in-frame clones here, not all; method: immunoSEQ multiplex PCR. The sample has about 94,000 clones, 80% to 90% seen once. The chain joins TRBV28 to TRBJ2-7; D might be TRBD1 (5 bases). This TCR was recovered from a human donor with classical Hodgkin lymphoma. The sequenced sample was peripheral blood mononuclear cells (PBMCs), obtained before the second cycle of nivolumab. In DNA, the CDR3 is TGTGCCAGCAGAGGCGATCGAGACAGAATGCCGTACGAGCAGTACTTC. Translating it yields CASRGDRDRMPYEQYF.